This T cell receptor beta chain was captured in a study of Graves' ophthalmopathy and Graves' hyperthyroidism. About this clonotype: Its antigen is unidentified.

Study-wide results and limits: The study's model predicted ophthalmopathy progression at around 70% sensitivity and about 78% specificity. With over 85% sensitivity and around 80% specificity, a 13-signature model separated ophthalmopathy from stable hyperthyroidism.

The study amplified TCR beta CDR3 regions using RNA transcripts. RT-PCR in the first round used HTBI primers; a second-round multiplex PCR followed. In TCRdb, the multiplex PCR reads were re-called with MiXCR into one record per CDR3 protein. The sample lists 350,000 to 450,000 distinct CDR3 sequences; around 16% were seen once. The CDR3 consists of 15 residues. J was trimmed by 3 bases and V by 5 bases; bases with no gene match: 8. The germline V gene encodes CDR1 SGHTA and CDR2 FQGNSA. Presentation of ophthalmopathy in the donors involved moderate-to-severe activity, CAS ≥3, NOSPECS ≥4 and a duration under 3 months. The PBMC fraction was derived from under 11 ml of fresh peripheral blood.

V usage is TRBV7-2 and J usage is TRBJ2-7; 9 nucleotides agree with TRBD2. Sequencing input: peripheral blood. This sequence was found in a woman in her late teens or twenties with Graves' ophthalmopathy. Here the CDR3 reads CASSAHLAGNYEQYF. CDR3 nucleotides: TGTGCCAGCAGCGCCCACCTAGCGGGAAACTACGAGCAGTACTTC.